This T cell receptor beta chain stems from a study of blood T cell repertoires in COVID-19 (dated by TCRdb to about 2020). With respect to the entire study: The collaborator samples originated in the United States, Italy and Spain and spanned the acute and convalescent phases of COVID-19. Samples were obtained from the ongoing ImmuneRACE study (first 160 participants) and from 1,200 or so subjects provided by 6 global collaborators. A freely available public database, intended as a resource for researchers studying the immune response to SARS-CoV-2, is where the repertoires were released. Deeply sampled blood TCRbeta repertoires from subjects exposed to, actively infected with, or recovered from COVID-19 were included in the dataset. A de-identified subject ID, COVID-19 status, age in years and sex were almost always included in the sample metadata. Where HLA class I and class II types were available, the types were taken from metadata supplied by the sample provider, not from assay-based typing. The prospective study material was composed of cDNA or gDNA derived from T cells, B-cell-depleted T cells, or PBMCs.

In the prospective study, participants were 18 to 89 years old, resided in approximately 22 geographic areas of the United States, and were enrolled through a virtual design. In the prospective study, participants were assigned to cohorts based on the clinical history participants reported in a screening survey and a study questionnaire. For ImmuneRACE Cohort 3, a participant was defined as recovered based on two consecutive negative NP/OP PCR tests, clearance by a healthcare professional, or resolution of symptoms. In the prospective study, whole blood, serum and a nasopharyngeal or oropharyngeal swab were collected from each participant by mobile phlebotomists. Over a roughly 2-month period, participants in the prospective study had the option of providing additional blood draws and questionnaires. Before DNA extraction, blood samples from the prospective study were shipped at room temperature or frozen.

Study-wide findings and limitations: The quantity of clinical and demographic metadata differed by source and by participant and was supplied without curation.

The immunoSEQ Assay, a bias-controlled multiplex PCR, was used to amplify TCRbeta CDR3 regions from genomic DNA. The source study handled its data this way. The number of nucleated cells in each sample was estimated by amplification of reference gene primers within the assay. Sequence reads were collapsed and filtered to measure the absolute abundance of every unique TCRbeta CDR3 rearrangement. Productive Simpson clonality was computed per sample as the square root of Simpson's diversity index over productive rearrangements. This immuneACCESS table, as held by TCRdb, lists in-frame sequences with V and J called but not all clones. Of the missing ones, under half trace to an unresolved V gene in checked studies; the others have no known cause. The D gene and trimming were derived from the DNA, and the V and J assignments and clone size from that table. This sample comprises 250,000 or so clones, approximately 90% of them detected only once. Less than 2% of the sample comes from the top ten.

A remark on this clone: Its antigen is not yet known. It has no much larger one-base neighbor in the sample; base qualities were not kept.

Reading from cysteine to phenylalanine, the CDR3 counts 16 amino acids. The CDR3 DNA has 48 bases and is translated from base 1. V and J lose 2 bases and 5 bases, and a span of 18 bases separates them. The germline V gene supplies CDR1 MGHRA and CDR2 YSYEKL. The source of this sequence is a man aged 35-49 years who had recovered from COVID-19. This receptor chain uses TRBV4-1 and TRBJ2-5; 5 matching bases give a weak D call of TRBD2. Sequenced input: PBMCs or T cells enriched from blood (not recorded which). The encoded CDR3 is CASSQRGPEPGETQYF. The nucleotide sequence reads TGCGCCAGCAGCCAACGTGGCCCCGAACCGGGGGAGACCCAGTACTTC.